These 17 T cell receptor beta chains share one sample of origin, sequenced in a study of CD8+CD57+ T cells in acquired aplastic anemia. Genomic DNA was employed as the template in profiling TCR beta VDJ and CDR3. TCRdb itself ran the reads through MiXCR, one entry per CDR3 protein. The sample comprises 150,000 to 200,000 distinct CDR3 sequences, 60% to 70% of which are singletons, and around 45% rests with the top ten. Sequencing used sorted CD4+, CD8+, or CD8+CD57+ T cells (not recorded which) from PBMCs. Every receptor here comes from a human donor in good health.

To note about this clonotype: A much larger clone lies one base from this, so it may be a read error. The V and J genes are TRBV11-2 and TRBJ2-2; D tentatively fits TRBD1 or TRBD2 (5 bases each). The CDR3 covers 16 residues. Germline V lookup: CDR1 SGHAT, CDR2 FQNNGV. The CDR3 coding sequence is TGTGCCAGCAGCTCCACAGACAGCATATACACCGGGGAGCCGTTTTTT. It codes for CASSSTDSIYTGEPFF.

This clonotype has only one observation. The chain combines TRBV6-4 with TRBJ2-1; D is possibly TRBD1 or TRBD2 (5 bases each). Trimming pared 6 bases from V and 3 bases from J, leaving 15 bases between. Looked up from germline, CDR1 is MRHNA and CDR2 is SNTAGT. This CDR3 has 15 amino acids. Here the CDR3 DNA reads TGTGCCAGCAGGAATGGGGACGGCCGCTACAATGAGCAGTTCTTC. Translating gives CASRNGDGRYNEQFF.

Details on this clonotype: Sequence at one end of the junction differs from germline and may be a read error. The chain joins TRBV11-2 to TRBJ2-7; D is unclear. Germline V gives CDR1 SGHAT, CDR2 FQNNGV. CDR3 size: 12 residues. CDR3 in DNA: TGTGCCAGCAGATTAGATACCTACGAGCAGTACTTC. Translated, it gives CASRLDTYEQYF.

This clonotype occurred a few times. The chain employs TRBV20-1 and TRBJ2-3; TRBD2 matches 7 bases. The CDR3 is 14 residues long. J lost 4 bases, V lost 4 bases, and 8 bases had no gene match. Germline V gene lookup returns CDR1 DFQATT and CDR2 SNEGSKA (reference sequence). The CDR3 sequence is CSAKDRGSADTQYF. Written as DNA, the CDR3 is TGCAGTGCTAAGGATCGCGGGAGCGCAGATACGCAGTATTTT.

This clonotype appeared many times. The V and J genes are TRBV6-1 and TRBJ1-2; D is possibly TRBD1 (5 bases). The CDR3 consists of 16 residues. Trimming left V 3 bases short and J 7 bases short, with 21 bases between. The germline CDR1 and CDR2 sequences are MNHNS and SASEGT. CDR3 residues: CASSEDWGGLDSGYTF. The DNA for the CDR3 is TGTGCCAGCAGTGAGGACTGGGGGGGGTTAGATTCTGGCTACACCTTC.

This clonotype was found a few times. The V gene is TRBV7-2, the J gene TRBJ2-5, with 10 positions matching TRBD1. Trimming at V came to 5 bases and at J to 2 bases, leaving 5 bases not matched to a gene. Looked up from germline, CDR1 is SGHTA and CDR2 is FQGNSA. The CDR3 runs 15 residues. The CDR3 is CASSLGQGMQETQYF. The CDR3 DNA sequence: TGTGCCAGCAGCCTGGGACAGGGGATGCAAGAGACCCAGTACTTC.

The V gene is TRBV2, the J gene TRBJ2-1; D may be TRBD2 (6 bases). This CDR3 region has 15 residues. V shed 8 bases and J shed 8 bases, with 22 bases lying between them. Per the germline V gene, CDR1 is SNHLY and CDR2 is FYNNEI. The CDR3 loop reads CASGRDSGLKDEQFF. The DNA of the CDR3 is TGTGCCAGCGGGCGGGACTCCGGTTTAAAAGATGAGCAGTTCTTC.

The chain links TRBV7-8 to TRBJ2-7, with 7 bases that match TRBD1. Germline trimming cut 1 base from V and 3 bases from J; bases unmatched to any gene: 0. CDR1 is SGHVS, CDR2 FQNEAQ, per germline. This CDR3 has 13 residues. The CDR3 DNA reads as TGTGCCAGCAGCTTAGGGGACAGCTACGAGCAGTACTTC. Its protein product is CASSLGDSYEQYF.

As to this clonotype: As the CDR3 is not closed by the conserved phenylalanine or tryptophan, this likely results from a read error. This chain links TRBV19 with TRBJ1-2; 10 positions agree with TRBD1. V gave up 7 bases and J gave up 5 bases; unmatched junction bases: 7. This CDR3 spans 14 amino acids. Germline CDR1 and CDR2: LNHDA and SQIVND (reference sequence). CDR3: CASTWTGGGYGYTL. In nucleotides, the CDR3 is TGTGCCAGTACTTGGACAGGGGGTGGGTATGGCTACACCCTC.

The CDR3 is CASSIFDSTYGYTF. CDR3 bases: TGTGCCAGTAGTATATTCGACAGCACCTATGGCTACACCTTC. The V gene is TRBV19, the J gene TRBJ1-2; possible D gene TRBD1, 5 bases. Trimming took off 2 bases at V and 4 bases at J, with 11 bases between the two ends. The CDR3 consists of 14 residues. Per germline, CDR1 LNHDA and CDR2 SQIVND (reference sequence).

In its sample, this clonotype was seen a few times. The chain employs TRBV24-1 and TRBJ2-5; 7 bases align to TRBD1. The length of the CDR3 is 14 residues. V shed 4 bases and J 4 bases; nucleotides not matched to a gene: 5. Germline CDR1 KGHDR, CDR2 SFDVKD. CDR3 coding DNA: TGTGCCACCAGTGACCCGGACAGGCCAGAGACCCAGTACTTC. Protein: CATSDPDRPETQYF.

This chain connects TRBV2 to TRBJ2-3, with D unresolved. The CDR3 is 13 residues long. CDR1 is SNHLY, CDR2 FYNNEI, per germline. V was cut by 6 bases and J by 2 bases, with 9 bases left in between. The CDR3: CASSVRATDTQYF. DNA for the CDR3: TGTGCCAGCAGCGTGCGCGCCACAGATACGCAGTATTTT.

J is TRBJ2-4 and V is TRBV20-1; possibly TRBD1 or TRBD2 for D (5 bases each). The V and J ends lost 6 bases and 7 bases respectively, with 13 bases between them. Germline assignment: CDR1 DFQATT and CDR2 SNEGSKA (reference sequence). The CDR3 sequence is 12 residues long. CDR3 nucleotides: TGCAGTGCCCCAGGGTCGGGGAACATTCAGTACTTC. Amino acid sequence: CSAPGSGNIQYF.

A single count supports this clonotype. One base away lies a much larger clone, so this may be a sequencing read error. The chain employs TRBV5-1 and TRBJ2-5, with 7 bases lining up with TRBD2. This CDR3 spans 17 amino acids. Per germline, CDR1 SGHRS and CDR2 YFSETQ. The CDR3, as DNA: TGCGCCGGCAGCCCGCCTGGGGGAGGGACTCTAGCAGAGACCCAGTACTTC. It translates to CAGSPPGGGTLAETQYF.

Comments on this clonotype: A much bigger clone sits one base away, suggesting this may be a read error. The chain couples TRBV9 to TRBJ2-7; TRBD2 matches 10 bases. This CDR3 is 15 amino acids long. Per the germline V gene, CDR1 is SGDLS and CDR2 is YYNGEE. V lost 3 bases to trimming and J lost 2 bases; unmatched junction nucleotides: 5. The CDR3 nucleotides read TGTGCCAGCAGCGCCTCTAGCGGGGGAACCTACGAGCAGTACTTC. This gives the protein CASSASSGGTYEQYF.

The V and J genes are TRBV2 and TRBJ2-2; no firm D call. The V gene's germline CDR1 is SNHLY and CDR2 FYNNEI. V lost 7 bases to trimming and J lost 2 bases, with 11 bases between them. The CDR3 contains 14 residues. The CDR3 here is CASIGQSNTGELFF. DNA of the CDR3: TGTGCCAGCATAGGGCAGTCCAACACCGGGGAGCTGTTTTTT. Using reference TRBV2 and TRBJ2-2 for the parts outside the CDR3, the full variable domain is EPEVTQTPSHQVTQMGQEVILRCVPISNHLYFYWYRQILGQKVEFLVSFYNNEISEKSEIFDDQFSVERPDGSNFTLKIRSTKLEDSAMYFCASIGQSNTGELFFGEGSRLTVL.

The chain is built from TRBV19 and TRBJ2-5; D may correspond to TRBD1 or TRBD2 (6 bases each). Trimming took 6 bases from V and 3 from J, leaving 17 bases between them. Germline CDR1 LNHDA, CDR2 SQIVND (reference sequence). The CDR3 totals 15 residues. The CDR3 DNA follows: TGTGCCAGTAGGGGACAACTTTCGGGGGAAGAGACCCAGTACTTC. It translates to CASRGQLSGEETQYF.